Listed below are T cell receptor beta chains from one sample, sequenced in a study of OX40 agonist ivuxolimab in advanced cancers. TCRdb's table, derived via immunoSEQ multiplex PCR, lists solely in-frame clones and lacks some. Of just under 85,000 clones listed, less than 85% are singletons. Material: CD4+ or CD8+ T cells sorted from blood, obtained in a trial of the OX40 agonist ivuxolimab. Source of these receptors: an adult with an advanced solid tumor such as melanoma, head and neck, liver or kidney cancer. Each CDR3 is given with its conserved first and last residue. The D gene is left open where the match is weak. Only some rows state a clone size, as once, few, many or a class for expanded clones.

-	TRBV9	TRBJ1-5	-	TGTGCCAGCAGCGTGGATTGGGACCAGCCCCAGCATTTT	CASSVDWDQPQHF
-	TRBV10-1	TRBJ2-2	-	TGCGCCAGCAGGGGGGGCACCGGGGAGCTGTTTTTT	CASRGGTGELFF
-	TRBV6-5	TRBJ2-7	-	TGTGCCAGCAGTTACACCCGGGGCTTTTACGAGCAGTACTTC	CASSYTRGFYEQYF
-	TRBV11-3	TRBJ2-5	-	TGTGCCAGCAGCTTAGATGGGGGTCCGCAAGAGACCCAGTACTTC	CASSLDGGPQETQYF
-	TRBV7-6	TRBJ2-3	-	TGTGCCAGCAGCTTCCCAGGGCATAGCACAGATACGCAGTATTTT	CASSFPGHSTDTQYF
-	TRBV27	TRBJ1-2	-	TGTGCCAGCAGTTTACGTTCGATAGCTAACTATGGCTACACCTTC	CASSLRSIANYGYTF
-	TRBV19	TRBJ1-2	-	TGTGCCAGCCGGCTTTGGGGGTTTGACTATGGCTACACCTTC	CASRLWGFDYGYTF
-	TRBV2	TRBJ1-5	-	TGTGCCAGCAGTGGCGGCGGTCAGCCCCAGCATTTT	CASSGGGQPQHF
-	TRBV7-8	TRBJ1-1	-	TGTGCCAGCAGCTTAGGTTCGGGAGGGAGCACTGAAGCTTTCTTT	CASSLGSGGSTEAFF
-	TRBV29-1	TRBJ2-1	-	TGCAGCGTTGGGTTGGCGGGGAAGTACAATGAGCAGTTCTTC	CSVGLAGKYNEQFF
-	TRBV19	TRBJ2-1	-	TGTGCCACCCGAGGGTACAATGAGCAGTTCTTC	CATRGYNEQFF
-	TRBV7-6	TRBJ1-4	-	TGTGCCAGCAGCGTATCGCATGCTAATGAAAAACTGTTTTTT	CASSVSHANEKLFF
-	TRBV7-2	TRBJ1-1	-	TGTGCCAGCAGCTTAGCAGGGTCGCTCACTGAAGCTTTCTTT	CASSLAGSLTEAFF
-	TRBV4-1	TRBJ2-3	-	TGCGCCAGCAGCCAAAGTAGGGGGGGAATTGATACGCAGTATTTT	CASSQSRGGIDTQYF
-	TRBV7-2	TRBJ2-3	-	TGTGCCAGCAGCTTTTACACAGATACGCAGTATTTT	CASSFYTDTQYF
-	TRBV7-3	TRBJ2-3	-	TGTGCCAGCAGCTCGCATGCGACAGATACGCAGTATTTT	CASSSHATDTQYF
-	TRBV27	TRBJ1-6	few	TGTGCCAGCAGACTACAGGGACCCCTCCACTTT	CASRLQGPLHF
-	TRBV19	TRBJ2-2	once	TGTGCCAGTAGTACCCTAGAGACCGGGGAGCTGTTTTTT	CASSTLETGELFF
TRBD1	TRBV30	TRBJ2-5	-	TGTGCCTGGGACAGGGGGACCCAAGAGACCCAGTACTTC	CAWDRGTQETQYF
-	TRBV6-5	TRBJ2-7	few	TGTGCCAGCATTAACAGGGTCGGCGAGCAGTACTTC	CASINRVGEQYF
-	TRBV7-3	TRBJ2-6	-	TGTGCCAGCAGCTTAACGTTGGGATCTGGGGCCAACGTCCTGACTTTC	CASSLTLGSGANVLTF
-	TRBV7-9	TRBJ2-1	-	TGTGCCAGCAGCTTAGTGGCAGCCAGGTACAATGAGCAGTTCTTC	CASSLVAARYNEQFF
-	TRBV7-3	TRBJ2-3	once	TGTGCCAGCAGACCCGCTCCAGGGGAAGTAGATACGCAGTATTTT	CASRPAPGEVDTQYF
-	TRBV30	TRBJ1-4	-	TGTGCCTGGAGGTTAGGGAATGAAAAACTGTTTTTT	CAWRLGNEKLFF
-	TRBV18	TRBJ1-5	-	TGTGCCAGCTCACCACAAACCAGGAGCAATCAGCCCCAGCATTTT	CASSPQTRSNQPQHF
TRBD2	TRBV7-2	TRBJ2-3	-	TGTGCCAGCAGCCAGGGACTAGTTCTTTCCACAGATACGCAGTATTTT	CASSQGLVLSTDTQYF
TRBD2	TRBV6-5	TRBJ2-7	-	TGTGCCAGCAGGGGACTAGCGGGACCCTACGAGCAGTACTTC	CASRGLAGPYEQYF
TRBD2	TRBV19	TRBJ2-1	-	TGTGCCAGTAGTATAGCGCTAGCGGGATCAAATTCATTCAATGAGCAGTTCTTC	CASSIALAGSNSFNEQFF
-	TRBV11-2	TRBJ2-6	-	TGTGCCAGCAGCCCCCTTACCAACGTCCTGACTTTC	CASSPLTNVLTF
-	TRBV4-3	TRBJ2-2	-	TGCGCCAGCAGCCATTTCGACGGGGAGCTGTTTTTT	CASSHFDGELFF
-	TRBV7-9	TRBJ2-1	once	TGTGCCAGCAGCCCAGGAAGAAGCTCCTACAATGAGCAGTTCTTC	CASSPGRSSYNEQFF
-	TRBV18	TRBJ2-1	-	TGTGCCAGCTCCCCTATCTCTCTAGCGGTAAGGGGGGAGCAGTTCTTC	CASSPISLAVRGEQFF
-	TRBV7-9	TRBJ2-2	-	TGTGCCAACCAAAACCCGGGGGCCAACACCGGGGAGCTGTTTTTT	CANQNPGANTGELFF
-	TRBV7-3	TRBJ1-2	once	TGTGCCAGCAGCCCCGACGGCTCCTATGGCTACACCTTC	CASSPDGSYGYTF
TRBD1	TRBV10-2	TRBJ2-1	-	TGCGCCAGCAAAGGTGGACAGGAAGAGAACAATGAGCAGTTCTTC	CASKGGQEENNEQFF
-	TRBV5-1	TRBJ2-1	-	TGCGCCAGCAGCTGGATTGGACAGACCAATGAGCAGTTCTTC	CASSWIGQTNEQFF
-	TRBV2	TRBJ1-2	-	TGTGCCAGCAGTAACAGGGCAGCTCACTATGGCTACACCTTC	CASSNRAAHYGYTF
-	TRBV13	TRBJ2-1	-	TGTGCCAGCAGCATAAGGACCCTTGAGCAGTTCTTC	CASSIRTLEQFF
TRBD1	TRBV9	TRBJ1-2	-	TGTGCCAGCAGCGTGAGTGACAGGGCCTACTATGGCTACACCTTC	CASSVSDRAYYGYTF
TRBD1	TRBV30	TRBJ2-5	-	TGTGCCTGGAGCGAGGGGTGGACAGGGGAAGAGACCCAGTACTTC	CAWSEGWTGEETQYF
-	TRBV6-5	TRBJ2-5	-	TGTGCCAGCAGCCTAGGACTGGCTGAGACCCAGTACTTC	CASSLGLAETQYF
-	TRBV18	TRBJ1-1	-	TGTGCCAGCTCACCAGGAATAACTGGGGACACTGAAGCTTTCTTT	CASSPGITGDTEAFF
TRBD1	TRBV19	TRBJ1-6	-	TGTGCCAGTAGTATCGGACAGGGGTATCGTTCACCCCTCCACTTT	CASSIGQGYRSPLHF
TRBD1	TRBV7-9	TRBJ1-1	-	TGTGCCAGCAGCATCTCTGGACAGGGAAACACTGAAGCTTTCTTT	CASSISGQGNTEAFF
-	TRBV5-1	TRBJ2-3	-	TGCGCCAGCAGCTTGACCCGCCCGAACACAGATACGCAGTATTTT	CASSLTRPNTDTQYF
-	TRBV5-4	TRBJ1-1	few	TGTGCCAGCAGCAGCGGACAGAGTGGACCTGAAGCTTTCTTT	CASSSGQSGPEAFF
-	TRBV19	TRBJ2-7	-	TGTGCCAGTAGTATAACGTCCGGGACCTACGAGCAGTACTTC	CASSITSGTYEQYF
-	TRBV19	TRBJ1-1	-	TGTGCCAGTAGGGAGGGTTATCGGAACACTGAAGCTTTCTTT	CASREGYRNTEAFF
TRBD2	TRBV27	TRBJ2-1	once	TGTGCCAGCAGTGCGGCTAGCGGGGGCTACAATGAGCAGTTCTTC	CASSAASGGYNEQFF
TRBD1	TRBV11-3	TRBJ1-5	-	TGTGCCAGCAGCCCCGGGACAGGGGTTGGCAATCAGCCCCAGCATTTT	CASSPGTGVGNQPQHF
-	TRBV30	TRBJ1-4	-	TGTGCCTCACGGCCGGGCGGGGCGGATGAAAAACTGTTTTTT	CASRPGGADEKLFF